This TCR beta chain stems from a study of shared clonotypes between healthy human individuals (TCRdb year 2020). Broadly, across the study: The cohort included three men and a couple of women between 18 and 49 years of age. For each donor, three plates each were used for CD4 naive and CD4 memory, two plates were used for CD8 naive, and one plate was used for CD8 memory. To estimate repertoire size and how much clonotypes are shared between individuals, the study performed deep sequencing of blood TCR repertoires from 4 to 6 healthy adults. To increase sequencing depth and limit assay-specific biases, different laboratories used diverse techniques to prepare libraries and sequence TCR repertoires. Leukapheresis yielded between about 0.8 and 8.9 billion PBMCs per donor. Broader findings and caveats from the paper: The genetic and exposure-history diversity represented was limited by the small number of donors. Incomplete sequencing was indicated by rarefaction of sorted-subset datasets, despite the large sequencing depth. Naive subsets generally had larger estimated clonotype richness than memory subsets did. Higher generation probabilities were observed for clonotypes shared by all four sorted-subset donors than for non-shared clonotypes. Pairwise subsampling indicated that sequencing depth was expected to affect the degree of clonotype sharing among donors. Sampling was restricted to blood, and TCR repertoires in tissue are likely to differ from TCR repertoires in blood. When four donors were compared, the shared fraction of clonotypes was about 5% for naive CD4, 3% to 4% for naive CD8, 2% to 2.5% for memory CD4, and 0.35% to 0.4% for memory CD8.

This clone was observed a handful of times. Its antigen is still unknown. Base qualities are not provided; no much larger clone lies one nucleotide away. The donors were healthy, HIV-negative adults who had no recently reported acute infections or vaccinations. Only Caucasian adults living in Nashville, Tennessee, USA were represented among the donors. CD4+ T cells were enriched by magnetic negative selection; naive cells were then positively selected on CD45RA, and the negative fraction formed the memory subset. After blood collection by leukapheresis, PBMCs were isolated using Ficoll-Histopaque density gradient centrifugation and then cryopreserved in the vapor phase of liquid nitrogen. Purity and quantity of every magnetically sorted T cell population were checked by analytical flow cytometry. Genomic DNA was isolated from each sorted fraction and quantified by UV absorbance on a Nanodrop 2000c.

TCR CDR3 regions were amplified from genomic DNA by multiplex PCR using the deep immunoSEQ assay. Extracted genomic DNA from each cell subset was distributed evenly across all wells of several immunoSEQ 96-well plates, and each plate was treated as a replicate. Each replicate PCR for sorted subsets received around 210 ng genomic DNA, equal to tens of thousands of T cell genomes. Purified libraries were measured with a Qubit 3.0 fluorometer, size-checked on a Bioanalyzer 2100, and measured again with the KAPA Library Quantification kit. Each immunoSEQ 96-well plate was sequenced on its own single-read 150-cycle Illumina NextSeq 550 flow cell. In the original analysis: Because the immunoSEQ output held only junctional sequences and lacked quality scores, the filtering could not match the filtering applied to full-length reads. Sequences were annotated with PyIR, a Python wrapper for IgBLAST v1.9, using IMGT germline references to assign V/J genes and CDR3. Reads were removed for weak V/J assignments (E-value above 1e-6), missing CDR3, stop codons, out-of-frame junctions, or ambiguous translated residues. V3J clonotypes were defined by identical inferred V gene, J gene, and CDR3 amino acid sequence. The percentage overlap between two repertoires was calculated by dividing the number of shared unique clonotypes by the size of the smaller repertoire. Three approaches were used to assess repertoire richness: RTK rarefaction, the Chao1 estimator, and Recon v2.1 estimates of unobserved clonotypes. OLGA was used to compute generation probabilities for all TCRbeta clonotypes that the gDNA method yielded from a handful of donors. The source is immuneACCESS, and TCRdb retained only in-frame sequences with V and J called. Part of the clones is not carried over; for the studies checked, unresolved V genes explain less than half of this, and the remainder is unexplained. D and trimming were read from the DNA, whereas the V and J calls and clone size are those reported in that table. This sample holds around 990,000 clones; around 77% were observed only once. The ten biggest clones cover roughly 0.82% of the sample.

The CDR3 contains 16 residues, cysteine and phenylalanine counted. Just CDR3 DNA is preserved here, 48 bases in frame from base 1. Sequences SEHNR (CDR1) and FQNEAQ (CDR2) are obtained from the germline V gene (reference sequence). V loses 1 base at its end and J loses 9 bases; junction bases beyond the gene matches: 9. Material: memory CD4+ T cells from PBMCs. The cell subset or site label here, explained by the study, means: CD45RA-negative fraction. This sequence uses TRBV7-9 and TRBJ1-6; 7 central bases correspond to TRBD1. The clonotype comes from a man between 18 and 29 years old in good health. Some clones in this sample may be carry-over from other donors' samples. The encoded CDR3 is CASSLGTGLSISPLHF. In nucleotides, the sequence is TGTGCCAGCAGCTTAGGGACAGGTCTTTCGATTTCACCCCTCCACTTT.